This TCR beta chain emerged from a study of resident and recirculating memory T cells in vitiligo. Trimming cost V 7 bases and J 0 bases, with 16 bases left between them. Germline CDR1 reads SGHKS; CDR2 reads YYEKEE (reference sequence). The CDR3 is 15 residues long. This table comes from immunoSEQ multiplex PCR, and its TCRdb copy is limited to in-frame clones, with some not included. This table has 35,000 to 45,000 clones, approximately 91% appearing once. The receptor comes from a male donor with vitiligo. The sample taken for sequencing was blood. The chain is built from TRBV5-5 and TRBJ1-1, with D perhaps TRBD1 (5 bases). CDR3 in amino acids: CASGIRQTMNTEAFF. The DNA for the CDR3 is TGTGCCAGCGGGATTAGACAGACCATGAACACTGAAGCTTTCTTT.